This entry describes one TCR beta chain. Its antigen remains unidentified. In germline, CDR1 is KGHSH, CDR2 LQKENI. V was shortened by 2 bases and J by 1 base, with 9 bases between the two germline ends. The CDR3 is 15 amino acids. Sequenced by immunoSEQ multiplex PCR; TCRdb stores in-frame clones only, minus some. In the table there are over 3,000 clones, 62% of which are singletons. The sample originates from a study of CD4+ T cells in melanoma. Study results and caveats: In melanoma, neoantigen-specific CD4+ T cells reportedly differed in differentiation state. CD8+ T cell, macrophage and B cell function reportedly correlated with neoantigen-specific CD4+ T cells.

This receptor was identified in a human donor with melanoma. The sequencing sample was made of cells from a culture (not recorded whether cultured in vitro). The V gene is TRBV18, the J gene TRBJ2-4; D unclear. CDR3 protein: CASSPENGAKNIQYF. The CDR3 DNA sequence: TGTGCCAGCTCACCAGAGAATGGGGCCAAAAACATTCAGTACTTC.